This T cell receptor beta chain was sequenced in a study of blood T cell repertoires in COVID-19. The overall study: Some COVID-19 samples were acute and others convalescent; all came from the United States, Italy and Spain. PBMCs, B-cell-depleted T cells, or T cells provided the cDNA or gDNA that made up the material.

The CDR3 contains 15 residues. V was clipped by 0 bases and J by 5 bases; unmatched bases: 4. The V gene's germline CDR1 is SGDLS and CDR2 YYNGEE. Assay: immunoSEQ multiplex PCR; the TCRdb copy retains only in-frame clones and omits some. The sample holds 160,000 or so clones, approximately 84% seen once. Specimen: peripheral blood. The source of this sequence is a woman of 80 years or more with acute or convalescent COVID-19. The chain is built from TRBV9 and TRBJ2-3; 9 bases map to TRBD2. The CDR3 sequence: CASSVVAGVEDTQYF. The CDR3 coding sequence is TGTGCCAGCAGCGTAGTAGCGGGAGTGGAAGATACGCAGTATTTT.